This T cell receptor (beta chain) was retrieved from a study of blood T cell repertoires in COVID-19 (dated by TCRdb to about 2020). At the level of the whole study: Samples from collaborators originated in the United States, Italy and Spain and spanned both the acute and convalescent phases of COVID-19. The prospective study material was composed of cDNA or gDNA derived from T cells, B-cell-depleted T cells, or PBMCs. The dataset comprised deeply sampled blood TCRbeta repertoires from subjects exposed to, actively infected with, or recovered from COVID-19. The repertoires were released in a freely available public database intended as a resource for research on the immune response to SARS-CoV-2. The samples were drawn from the first 160 participants of the ongoing ImmuneRACE study and from roughly 1,300 subjects provided by 6 global collaborators. The sample metadata nearly always contained a de-identified subject ID, COVID-19 status, age in years and sex. HLA class I and class II types, where available, came from metadata supplied by the sample provider rather than from assay-based typing. Broad study findings and their caveats: The quantity of clinical and demographic metadata differed by source and by participant and was supplied without curation.

TCRbeta CDR3 regions were amplified from genomic DNA using the immunoSEQ Assay, a bias-controlled multiplex PCR. In the original analysis: The number of nucleated cells in each sample was estimated by amplification of reference gene primers within the assay. To quantify the absolute abundance of each unique TCRbeta CDR3 rearrangement, sequence reads were collapsed and filtered. Productive Simpson clonality was computed per sample as the square root of Simpson's diversity index over productive rearrangements. TCRdb limited this immuneACCESS table to in-frame rearrangements with V and J called. A share of clones is missing; checked studies link under half to unresolved V genes, and the rest is unexplained. The V and J calls and clone size come from that table; D and trimming were worked out from the DNA. The sample table holds some 65,000 clones, of which 90% were seen once. The ten largest make up 1.3% of the sample.

Collaborating institutions collected whole blood in K2EDTA tubes following their own protocols. For TCRbeta analysis, collaborator samples were shipped as frozen whole blood, as isolated PBMCs, or as DNA extracted from either sample type. Concerning this clone itself: No antigen is known for it. The input lacks base qualities; no much larger clone sits a single base away.

This receptor was obtained from a man aged 55 to 70 with acute or convalescent COVID-19. Sequenced material: peripheral blood.

The CDR3 reads as follows: CASSLDRFYGYTF. DNA sequence: TGTGCCAGCAGCTTAGATAGATTCTATGGCTACACCTTC. This chain joins TRBV11-2 to TRBJ1-2; too little of a D gene remains to name it. Including cysteine and phenylalanine, the CDR3 has 13 amino acids. CDR3 DNA only is kept here, 39 bases in frame from base 1. Based on the germline V gene, the CDR1 and CDR2 sequences are SGHAT and FQNNGV. The V end loses 0 bases and the J end loses 4 bases, and a stretch of 6 bases separates them.